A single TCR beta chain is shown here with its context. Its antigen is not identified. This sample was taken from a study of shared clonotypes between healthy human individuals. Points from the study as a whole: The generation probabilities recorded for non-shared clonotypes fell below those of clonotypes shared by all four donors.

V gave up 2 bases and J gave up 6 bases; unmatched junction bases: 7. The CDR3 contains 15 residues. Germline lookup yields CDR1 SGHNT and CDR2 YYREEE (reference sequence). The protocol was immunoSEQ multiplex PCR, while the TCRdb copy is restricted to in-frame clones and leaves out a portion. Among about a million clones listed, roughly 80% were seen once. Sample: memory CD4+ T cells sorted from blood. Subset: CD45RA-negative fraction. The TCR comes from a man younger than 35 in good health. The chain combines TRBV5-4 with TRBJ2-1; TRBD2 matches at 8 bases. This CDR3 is CASSFGTRDSNEQFF. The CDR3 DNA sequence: TGTGCCAGCAGCTTTGGGACTAGGGATAGCAATGAGCAGTTCTTC.